This TCR beta chain was sequenced during a study of cytomegalovirus exposure and HLA in healthy donors. The primer mix had 60 Vbeta and 13 Jbeta primers. Sequencing was performed with immunoSEQ multiplex PCR; in TCRdb, only in-frame clones are kept and a portion is missing. Of 150,000 to 200,000 clones in the sample, roughly four fifths were seen once. This CDR3 is built from 14 residues. Looked up from germline, CDR1 is SSHAT and CDR2 is FNYEAQ (reference sequence). The J segment lost 4 bases and the V segment lost 9 bases, leaving 5 bases of the junction unmatched. The material sequenced was PBMCs. The receptor comes from a man aged 35-49 years in good health and CMV-seropositive. The chain combines TRBV7-7 with TRBJ2-1, with 11 bases matching TRBD2. CDR3 loop: CARIAGGPYNEQFF. CDR3 in DNA: TGTGCCAGGATAGCGGGGGGGCCTTACAATGAGCAGTTCTTC.